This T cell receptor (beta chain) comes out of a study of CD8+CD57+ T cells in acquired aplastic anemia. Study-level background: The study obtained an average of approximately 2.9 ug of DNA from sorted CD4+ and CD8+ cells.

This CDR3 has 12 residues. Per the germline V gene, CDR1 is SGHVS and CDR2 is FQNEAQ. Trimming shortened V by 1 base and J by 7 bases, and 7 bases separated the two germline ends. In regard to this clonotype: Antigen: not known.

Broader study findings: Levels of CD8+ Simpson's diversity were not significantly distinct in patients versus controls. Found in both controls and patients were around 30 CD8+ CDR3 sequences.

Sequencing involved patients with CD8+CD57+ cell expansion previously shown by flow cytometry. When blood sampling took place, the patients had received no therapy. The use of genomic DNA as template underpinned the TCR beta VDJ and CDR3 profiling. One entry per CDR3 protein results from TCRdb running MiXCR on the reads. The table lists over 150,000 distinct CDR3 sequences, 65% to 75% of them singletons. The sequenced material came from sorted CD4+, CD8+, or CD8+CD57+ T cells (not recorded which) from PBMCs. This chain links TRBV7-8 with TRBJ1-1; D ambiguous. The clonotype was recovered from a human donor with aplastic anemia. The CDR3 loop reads CASSLVLLEAFF. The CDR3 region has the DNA TGTGCCAGCAGCTTAGTCCTACTTGAAGCTTTCTTT.